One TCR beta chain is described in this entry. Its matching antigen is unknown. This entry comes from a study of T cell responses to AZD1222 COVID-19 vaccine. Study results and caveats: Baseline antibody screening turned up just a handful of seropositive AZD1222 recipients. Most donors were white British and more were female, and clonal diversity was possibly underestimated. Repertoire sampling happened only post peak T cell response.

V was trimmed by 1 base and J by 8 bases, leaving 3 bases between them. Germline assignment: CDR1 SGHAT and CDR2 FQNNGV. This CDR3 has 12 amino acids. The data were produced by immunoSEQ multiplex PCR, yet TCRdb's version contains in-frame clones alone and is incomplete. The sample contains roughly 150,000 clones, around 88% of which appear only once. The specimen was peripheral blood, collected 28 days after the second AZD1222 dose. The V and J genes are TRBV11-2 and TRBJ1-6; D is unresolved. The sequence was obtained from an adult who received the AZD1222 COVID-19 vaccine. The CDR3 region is CASSLGHSPLHF. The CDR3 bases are TGTGCCAGCAGCTTAGGGCATTCACCCCTCCACTTT.